This TCR beta chain was retrieved from a study of blood T cell repertoires in COVID-19. Turning to the study itself: COVID-19 samples, acute and convalescent, were from the United States, Italy and Spain. Sources were T cells, B-cell-depleted T cells, or PBMCs; the material itself was cDNA or gDNA.

Methods used by the authors: Estimation of nucleated cell counts was performed using reference gene primer amplification. The repertoire was sequenced with immunoSEQ multiplex PCR; TCRdb's copy has only in-frame clones and lacks some. V, J and clone size were drawn from that table, and D and trimming were deduced from the DNA. Here the sample spans under 400,000 clones, about 90% being singletons. Those enrolled in Seattle joined during active infection and were followed longitudinally afterward. Trimming removed 0 bases at V and 7 bases at J, with 9 bases between. The CDR3 length is 14 residues. CDR1 and CDR2 from the germline V gene are MGHRA and YSYEKL.

The rearrangement joins TRBV4-1 to TRBJ2-2; D not resolved. The clonotype originates from a woman in her twenties or thirties with COVID-19, enrolled during active disease. Input material: peripheral blood. The chain's CDR3 is CASSQEEQFGELFF. DNA of the CDR3: TGCGCCAGCAGCCAAGAAGAACAGTTCGGGGAGCTGTTTTTT.